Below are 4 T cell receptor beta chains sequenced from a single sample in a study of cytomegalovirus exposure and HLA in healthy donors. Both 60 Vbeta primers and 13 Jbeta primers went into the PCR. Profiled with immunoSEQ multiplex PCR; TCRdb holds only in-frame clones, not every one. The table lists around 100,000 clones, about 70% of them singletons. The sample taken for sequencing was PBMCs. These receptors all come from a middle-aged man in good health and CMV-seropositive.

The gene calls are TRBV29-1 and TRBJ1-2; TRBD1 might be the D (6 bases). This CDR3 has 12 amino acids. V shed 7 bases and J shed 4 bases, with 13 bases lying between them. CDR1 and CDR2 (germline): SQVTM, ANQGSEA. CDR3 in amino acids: CSAYRVTYGYTF. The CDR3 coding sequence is TGCAGCGCCTACAGGGTTACCTATGGCTACACCTTC.

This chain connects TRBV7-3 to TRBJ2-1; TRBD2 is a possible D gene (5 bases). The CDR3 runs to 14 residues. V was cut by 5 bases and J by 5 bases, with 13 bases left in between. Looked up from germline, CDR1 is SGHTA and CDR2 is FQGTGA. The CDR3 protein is CASSARDGNNEQFF. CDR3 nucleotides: TGTGCCAGCAGCGCTCGAGACGGGAACAATGAGCAGTTCTTC. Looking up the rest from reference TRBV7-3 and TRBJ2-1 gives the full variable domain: GAGVSQTPSNKVTEKGKYVELRCDPISGHTALYWYRQSLGQGPEFLIYFQGTGAADDSGLPNDRFFAVRPEGSVSTLKIQRTERGDSAVYLCASSARDGNNEQFFGPGTRLTVL.

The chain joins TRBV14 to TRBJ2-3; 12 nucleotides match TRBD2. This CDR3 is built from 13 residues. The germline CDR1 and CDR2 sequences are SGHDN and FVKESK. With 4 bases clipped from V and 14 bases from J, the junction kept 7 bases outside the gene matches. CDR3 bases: TGTGCCAGCAGCCCAGGCACTAGCGGGGGGCCGTATTTT. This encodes CASSPGTSGGPYF.

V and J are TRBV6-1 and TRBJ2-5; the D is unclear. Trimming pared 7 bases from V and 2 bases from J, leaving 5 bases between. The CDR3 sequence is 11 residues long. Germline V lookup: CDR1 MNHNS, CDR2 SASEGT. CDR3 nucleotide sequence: TGTGCCAGCACCCTACAAGAGACCCAGTACTTC. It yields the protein CASTLQETQYF.